Listed here is a single T cell receptor beta chain. The data are from a study of blood T cell repertoires in COVID-19. Study-level background: From T cells, B-cell-depleted T cells, or PBMCs came the material, which was cDNA or gDNA.

Seattle patients were enrolled while actively infected and followed longitudinally. Germline V gene data show CDR1 as LGHNA and CDR2 as YNFKEQ. V lost 0 bases, J lost 0 bases, and 5 bases stayed unmatched. This CDR3 spans 17 amino acids. Method: immunoSEQ multiplex PCR; TCRdb's copy keeps in-frame clones and lacks some. The repertoire holds about 160,000 clones, 85% to 90% seen once, with around 0.63% in the top ten. The receptor's source is a man in his sixties with COVID-19, enrolled during active disease. Material for sequencing was peripheral blood. This chain uses TRBV4-2 with TRBJ1-5, with 7 bases lining up with TRBD1. The chain's CDR3 is CASSQDRQGYSNQPQHF. In DNA, the CDR3 is TGTGCCAGCAGCCAAGATAGACAGGGCTATAGCAATCAGCCCCAGCATTTT.